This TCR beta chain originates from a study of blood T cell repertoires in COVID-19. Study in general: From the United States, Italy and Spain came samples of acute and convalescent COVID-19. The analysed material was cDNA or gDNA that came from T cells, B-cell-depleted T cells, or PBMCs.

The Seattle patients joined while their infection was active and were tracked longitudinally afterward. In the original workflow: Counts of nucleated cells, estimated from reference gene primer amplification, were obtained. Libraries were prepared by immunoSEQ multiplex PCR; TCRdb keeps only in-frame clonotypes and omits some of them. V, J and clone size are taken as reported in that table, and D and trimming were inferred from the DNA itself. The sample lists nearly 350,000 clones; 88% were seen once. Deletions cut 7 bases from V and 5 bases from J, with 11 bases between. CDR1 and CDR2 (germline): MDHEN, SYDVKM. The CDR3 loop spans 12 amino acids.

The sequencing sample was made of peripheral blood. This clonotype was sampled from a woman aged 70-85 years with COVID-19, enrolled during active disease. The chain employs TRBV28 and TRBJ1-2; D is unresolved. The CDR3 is CASTSPGYGYTF. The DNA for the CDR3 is TGTGCCAGCACCTCCCCCGGTTATGGCTACACCTTC.